One T cell receptor (beta chain) is described in this entry. CDR1 and CDR2 (germline): ENHRY, SYGVKD. Trimming pared 0 bases from V and 5 bases from J, leaving 10 bases between. The length of the CDR3 is 14 residues. This entry is derived from a study of PD-1 blockade in classical Hodgkin lymphoma. Here immunoSEQ multiplex PCR was the method, and the copy in TCRdb shows in-frame clones only, minus some. The top ten hold 9.2% of the sample, which has some 150,000 clones, about 81% seen once. Every one of the patients relapsed after autologous stem cell transplantation (brentuximab vedotin exposure was variable).

The origin of this receptor is a human donor with classical Hodgkin lymphoma. The gene calls are TRBV10-3 and TRBJ1-2; D unclear. The sample in question was peripheral blood mononuclear cells (PBMCs), obtained before the second cycle of nivolumab. For the CDR3, the DNA is TGTGCCATCAGTGAGTCGAGGACGGGGTATGGCTACACCTTC. It translates to CAISESRTGYGYTF.